The 2 T cell receptor beta chains presented below share a single source sample, sequenced in a study of blood T cell repertoires in COVID-19 (dated by TCRdb to 2020 to 2021). The library was obtained by the immunoSEQ multiplex PCR assay. As stored in TCRdb, this immuneACCESS dataset retains in-frame rearrangements with V and J assigned. A fraction of the clones does not appear; measured against another copy, unresolved V genes explain less than half of the discrepancy, and the remainder lacks a known reason. Recorded for this sample are more than 300,000 clones; approximately 89% of them occurred a single time. The top ten constitute about 0.9% of the sample. The sequenced sample consisted of PBMCs or T cells enriched from blood (not recorded which). The receptor set was obtained from a middle-aged woman who had been exposed to COVID-19.

The genes are TRBV7-9 and TRBJ1-4, with unresolved D. V was shortened by 1 base and J by 3 bases, with 9 bases between the two germline ends. The germline gives CDR1 SEHNR, CDR2 FQNEAQ (reference sequence). The length of the CDR3 is 15 residues. As DNA, the CDR3 is TGTGCCAGCAGCTTAGGAGACACTGCTAATGAAAAACTGTTTTTT. Protein: CASSLGDTANEKLFF.

The J gene is TRBJ1-5, the V gene TRBV30; the D gene is possibly TRBD1 (6 bases). There are 13 residues in the CDR3. Germline CDR1 and CDR2: GTSNPN and SVGIG (reference sequence). V was clipped by 1 base and J by 5 bases, with 9 bases between them. The CDR3 DNA reads as TGTGCCTGGAGTGCAGGGGTCGATCAGCCCCAGCATTTT. Protein product: CAWSAGVDQPQHF. Full variable domain (rest looked up from reference TRBV30 and TRBJ1-5): SQTIHQWPATLVQPVGSPLSLECTVEGTSNPNLYWYRQAAGRGLQLLFYSVGIGQISSEVPQNLSASRPQDRQFILSSKKLLLSDSGFYLCAWSAGVDQPQHFGDGTRLSIL.